These T cell receptor beta chains were read from a single sample in a study of blood T cells in healthy people across ages. Via MiXCR, TCRdb re-called the 5' RACE reads, giving one row per CDR3 protein. The table includes 450,000 to 600,000 distinct CDR3 sequences, roughly a quarter detected once. This same sample was also part of a study on T cells of mothers and their children.

The sample taken for sequencing was blood. The receptors stem from a boy younger than 10 in good health. The CDR3 runs from the conserved cysteine through the conserved F or W. Only part of the rows carry a size: once, few, many, or a class if the clone is expanded.

v_call	j_call	clone_size	cdr3_length	cdr3_aa
TRBV5-6	TRBJ2-3	NA	17	CASSLSPGQVLTDTQYF
TRBV7-2	TRBJ2-1	NA	15	CASSLTQGSYNEQFF
TRBV27	TRBJ2-3	NA	14	CASKLAGGRDTQYF
TRBV12-3/TRBV12-4	TRBJ2-3	NA	15	CASSLILRTTDTQYF
TRBV3-1	TRBJ2-7	once	13	CASKQAYGLEQYF
TRBV5-4	TRBJ2-1	NA	15	CASSPGGRERAEQFF
TRBV12-5	TRBJ1-4	NA	15	CASGSGRATNEKLFF
TRBV24-1	TRBJ2-5	many	17	CATSDLPLARGEETQYF
TRBV7-9	TRBJ2-5	NA	14	CASSSRGIQETQYF
TRBV9	TRBJ1-2	NA	14	CASSEERGVGGYTF
TRBV4-3	TRBJ2-3	NA	15	CASSQEDGITDTQYF
TRBV12-3/TRBV12-4	TRBJ1-5	few	13	CASSLMGSQVQHF
TRBV7-9	TRBJ1-4	NA	16	CASSLAYRGLGEKLFF
TRBV6-5	TRBJ2-2	few	20	CASSYLDGGRGSTPSWELFF
TRBV7-9	TRBJ2-7	NA	15	CASSPPSLTSVEQYF
TRBV7-7	TRBJ2-6	NA	13	CASSSNGANVLTF
TRBV10-2	NA	NA	15	CASSSGQSTSYEQYF
TRBV20-1	TRBJ2-1	few	14	CSASPGGSANEQFF
TRBV4-2	TRBJ2-5	NA	17	CASSQGDASGSQETQYF
TRBV29-1	TRBJ2-5	few	11	CSATVSATQYF
TRBV12-3/TRBV12-4	TRBJ1-2	few	12	CASSLRQYGYTF
TRBV5-1	TRBJ2-1	NA	15	CASSAVGESYNEQFF
TRBV5-1	TRBJ1-2	NA	15	CASSLVTGENYGYTF
TRBV24-1	TRBJ2-2	NA	14	CATSARGRTGELFF
TRBV20-1	TRBJ2-5	NA	17	CSARGGLAGGPVETQYF
TRBV7-2	TRBJ2-7	NA	15	CASSLEGAGVYEQYF
TRBV21-1	TRBJ1-2	NA	12	CARPDRGYGYTF
TRBV5-5	TRBJ1-1	NA	15	CASSLGHTGTPEAFF
TRBV5-6	TRBJ2-3	NA	16	CASSLYRGTSTDTQYF
TRBV20-1	TRBJ2-3	once	14	CSASGLEFHRTQYF
TRBV5-8	TRBJ2-5	NA	17	CASSFWTREVVLETQYF
TRBV4-3	TRBJ1-4	NA	16	CASSPQDRALNEKLFF
TRBV7-8	TRBJ2-1	NA	20	CASSLGETRARLGSYNEQFF
TRBV7-2	TRBJ2-3	few	15	CASSWSGGATDTQYF
TRBV20-1	TRBJ2-7	few	14	CSAGGPSGSYEQYF
TRBV7-9	TRBJ1-1	few	15	CASSLSNGPPAEAFF
TRBV30	TRBJ1-1	NA	15	CAWSLGGQWDTEAFF
TRBV5-1	TRBJ2-1	few	16	CASSLAGGHSYNEQFF
TRBV12-3/TRBV12-4	TRBJ1-6	NA	14	CASSLARNNSPLHF
TRBV13	TRBJ1-1	few	12	CASSLTGGEAFF
TRBV20-1	TRBJ2-1	once	17	CSAWEVGREEVFNEQFF